This T cell receptor (beta chain) is from a study of control samples from healthy donors and cancer patients. TCRdb's copy holds only in-frame clones and misses some; the assay was immunoSEQ multiplex PCR. The table lists over 100,000 clones, approximately 90% of them singletons, with approximately 16% in the top ten. Per germline, CDR1 SGHTA and CDR2 FQGTGA. The ends lost 3 bases at V and 3 bases at J; junction bases unmatched: 0. The CDR3 has 15 amino acids. The specimen sequenced was blood. This receptor was taken from a woman aged 50 to 60 in good health. This rearrangement joins TRBV7-3 to TRBJ2-5, with 14 bases lining up with TRBD2. The CDR3 is CASSLGLAGEETQYF. Written as DNA, the CDR3 is TGTGCCAGCAGCTTGGGACTAGCGGGAGAAGAGACCCAGTACTTC.